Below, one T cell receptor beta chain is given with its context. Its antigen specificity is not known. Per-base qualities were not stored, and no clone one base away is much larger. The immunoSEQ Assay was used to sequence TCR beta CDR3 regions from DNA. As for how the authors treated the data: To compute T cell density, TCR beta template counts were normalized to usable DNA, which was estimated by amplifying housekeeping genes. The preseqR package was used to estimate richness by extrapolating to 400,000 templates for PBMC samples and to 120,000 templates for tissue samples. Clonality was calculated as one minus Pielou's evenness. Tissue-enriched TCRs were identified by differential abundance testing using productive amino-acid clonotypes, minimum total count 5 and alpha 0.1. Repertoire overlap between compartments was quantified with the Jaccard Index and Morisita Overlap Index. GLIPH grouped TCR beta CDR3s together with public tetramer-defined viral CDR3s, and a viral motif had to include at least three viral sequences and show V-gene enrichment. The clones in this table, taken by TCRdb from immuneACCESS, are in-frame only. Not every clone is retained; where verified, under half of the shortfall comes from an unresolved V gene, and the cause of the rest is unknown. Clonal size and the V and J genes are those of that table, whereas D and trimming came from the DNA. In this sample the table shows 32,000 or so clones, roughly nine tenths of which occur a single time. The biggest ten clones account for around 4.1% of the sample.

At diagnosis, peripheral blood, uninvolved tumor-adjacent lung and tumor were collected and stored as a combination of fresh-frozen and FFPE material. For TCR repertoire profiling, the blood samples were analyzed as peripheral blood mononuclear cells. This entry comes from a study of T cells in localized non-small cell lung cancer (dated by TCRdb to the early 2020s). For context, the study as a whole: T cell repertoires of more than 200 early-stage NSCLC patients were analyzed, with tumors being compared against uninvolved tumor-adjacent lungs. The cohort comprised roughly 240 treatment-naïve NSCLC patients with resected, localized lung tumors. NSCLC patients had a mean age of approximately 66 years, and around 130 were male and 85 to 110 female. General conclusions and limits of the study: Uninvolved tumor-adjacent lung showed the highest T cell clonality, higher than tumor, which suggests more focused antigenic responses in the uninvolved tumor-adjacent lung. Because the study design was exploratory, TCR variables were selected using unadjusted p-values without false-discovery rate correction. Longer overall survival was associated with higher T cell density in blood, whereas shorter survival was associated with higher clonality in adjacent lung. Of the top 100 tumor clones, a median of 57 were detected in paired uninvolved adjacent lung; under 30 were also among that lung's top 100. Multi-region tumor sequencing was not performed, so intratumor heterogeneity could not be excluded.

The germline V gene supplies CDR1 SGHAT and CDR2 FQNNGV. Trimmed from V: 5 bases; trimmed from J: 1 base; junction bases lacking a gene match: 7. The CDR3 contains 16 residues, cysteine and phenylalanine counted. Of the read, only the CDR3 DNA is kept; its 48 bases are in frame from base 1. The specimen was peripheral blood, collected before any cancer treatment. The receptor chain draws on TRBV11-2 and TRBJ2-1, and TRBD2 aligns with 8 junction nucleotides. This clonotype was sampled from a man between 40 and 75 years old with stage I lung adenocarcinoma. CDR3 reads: CASSSPAGASYNEQFF. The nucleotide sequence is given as TGTGCCAGCAGCAGTCCAGCGGGGGCATCCTACAATGAGCAGTTCTTC.